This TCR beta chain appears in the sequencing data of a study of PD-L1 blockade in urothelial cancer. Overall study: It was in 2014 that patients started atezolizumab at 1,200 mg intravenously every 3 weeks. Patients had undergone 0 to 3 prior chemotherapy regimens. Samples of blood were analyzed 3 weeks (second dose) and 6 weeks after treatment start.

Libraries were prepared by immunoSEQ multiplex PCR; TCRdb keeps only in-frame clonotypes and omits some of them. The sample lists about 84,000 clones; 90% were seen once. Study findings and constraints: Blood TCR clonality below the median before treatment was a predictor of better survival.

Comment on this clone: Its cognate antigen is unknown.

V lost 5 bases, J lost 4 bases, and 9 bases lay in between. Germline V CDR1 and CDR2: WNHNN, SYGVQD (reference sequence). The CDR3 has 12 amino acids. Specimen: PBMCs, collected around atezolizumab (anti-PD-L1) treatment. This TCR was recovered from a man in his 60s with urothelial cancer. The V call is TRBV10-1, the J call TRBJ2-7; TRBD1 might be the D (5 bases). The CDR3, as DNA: TGCGCCAGCAGTTACGACAGATACGAGCAGTACTTC. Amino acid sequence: CASSYDRYEQYF.